A selection of T cell receptor beta chains follows, all from one sample in a study of regulatory T cells in long-lasting Graves disease. Using its own MiXCR run on the multiplex PCR reads, TCRdb lists one record per CDR3 protein. The data show 360,000 or so distinct CDR3 sequences, with roughly 16% seen just once and about 19% held by the top ten. These data were also filed under a second study, of T cells in Graves' hyperthyroidism and ophthalmopathy.

Sequenced here: peripheral blood mononuclear cells (PBMCs), sampled at new diagnosis, from a patient treated with antithyroid drugs. The origin of the receptors is a woman younger than 30 with Graves disease. CDR3s include the opening cysteine and the closing phenylalanine or tryptophan. D genes are given only for firm matches. A row's size may be missing; if present it is once, few, many or a size class.

CASSPPGQGAGEQYF,TGTGCCAGCAGCCCTCCGGGACAGGGAGCCGGCGAGCAGTACTTC,TRBJ2-7,TRBV4-2,TRBD1,.
CASSLGTSGTGELSF,TGTGCCAGCAGCTTGGGGACTAGCGGCACCGGGGAGCTGTCTTTT,TRBJ2-2,TRBV7-9,TRBD2,few
CASGQGGGELFF,TGTGCCAGCGGCCAAGGGGGCGGGGAGCTGTTTTTT,TRBJ2-2,TRBV27,.,many
CASSQVRGTEAFF,TGTGCCAGCAGCCAAGTCAGGGGTACTGAAGCTTTCTTT,TRBJ1-1,TRBV3-1,.,many
CASSPETVELFF,TGTGCCAGCTCCCCGGAGACCGTAGAACTGTTTTTT,TRBJ1-4,TRBV18,.,many
CASSLQGSGQPQHF,TGTGCCAGCAGTTTACAGGGGTCAGGTCAGCCCCAGCATTTT,TRBJ1-5,TRBV2,TRBD1,many
CASTKPNRPRLKASTDTQYF,TGTGCCAGCACCAAACCCAACCGACCCCGCCTAAAGGCTAGCACAGATACGCAGTATTTT,TRBJ2-3,TRBV6-2/TRBV6-3,.,.
CASSFRRQGSINEKLFF,TGTGCCAGCAGCTTCCGAAGGCAGGGGAGTATTAATGAAAAACTGTTTTTT,TRBJ1-4,TRBV13,.,many
CASSYGTSGVYNEQFF,TGTGCCAGCAGTTACGGGACTAGCGGGGTCTACAATGAGCAGTTCTTC,TRBJ2-1,TRBV27,TRBD2,many
CASSPKIDGEQYF,TGTGCCAGCAGCCCAAAGATCGACGGCGAGCAGTACTTC,TRBJ2-7,TRBV7-2,.,many
CASSEARTVQETQYF,TGTGCCAGCAGTGAAGCAAGGACGGTCCAAGAGACCCAGTACTTC,TRBJ2-5,TRBV2,.,many
CASIRGQGDQPQHF,TGTGCCAGCATCCGGGGACAGGGCGATCAGCCCCAGCATTTT,TRBJ1-5,TRBV3-1,TRBD1,many
CASSQDQLAAYEQYF,TGTGCCAGCAGCCAAGATCAGCTAGCGGCCTACGAGCAGTACTTC,TRBJ2-7,TRBV3-1,TRBD2,once
CASSPDIGAQETQYF,TGTGCTAGCAGCCCAGATATAGGGGCCCAAGAGACCCAGTACTTC,TRBJ2-5,TRBV7-7,.,many
CSARDLRQGNNQETQYF,TGCAGTGCTAGAGACTTACGGCAGGGGAACAATCAAGAGACCCAGTACTTC,TRBJ2-5,TRBV20-1,.,few
CASRSGHIDGNQPQHF,TGTGCCAGTAGGTCGGGACACATCGACGGCAATCAGCCCCAGCATTTT,TRBJ1-5,TRBV19,.,.
CAWSVNNEQFF,TGTGCCTGGAGTGTCAACAATGAGCAGTTCTTC,TRBJ2-1,TRBV30,.,few
CASSLGGGTVPSGEQFF,TGTGCCAGCAGCTTGGGGGGGGGGACAGTCCCCTCCGGCGAGCAGTTCTTC,TRBJ2-1,TRBV5-1,.,many
CASSGGQGNSDTQYF,TGTGCCAGCAGCGGGGGACAGGGTAATTCAGATACGCAGTATTTT,TRBJ2-3,TRBV7-3,TRBD1,many
CASSLRGLADTQYF,TGCGCCAGCAGCTTGCGAGGATTAGCAGATACGCAGTATTTT,TRBJ2-3,TRBV5-1,.,.
CASTQEGLRTGELFF,TGCGCCAGCACTCAGGAGGGTTTACGAACCGGGGAGCTGTTTTTT,TRBJ2-2,TRBV5-1,.,.
CASSPVGIASGNTIYF,TGTGCCAGCTCACCAGTTGGGATCGCCAGCGGAAACACCATATATTTT,TRBJ1-3,TRBV18,.,.
CSARDVVTHQPQHF,TGCAGTGCTAGAGACGTCGTCACCCATCAGCCCCAGCATTTT,TRBJ1-5,TRBV20-1,.,many
CASSVSGGDEQYF,TGTGCCAGCAGCGTCAGCGGGGGCGACGAGCAGTACTTC,TRBJ2-7,TRBV6-2/TRBV6-3,TRBD2,.
CASSQEVLGTLYQETQYF,TGCGCCAGCAGCCAAGAGGTTCTCGGGACCTTGTACCAAGAGACCCAGTACTTC,TRBJ2-5,TRBV4-1,.,.
CASRAPANEKLFF,TGTGCCAGCAGGGCCCCTGCTAATGAAAAACTGTTTTTT,TRBJ1-4,TRBV6-1,.,.
CGSKQSTDTQYF,TGTGGCAGCAAGCAGAGCACAGATACGCAGTATTTT,TRBJ2-3,TRBV6-2/TRBV6-3,.,.
CATSRNGLAMGNEQYF,TGTGCCACCAGCAGAAATGGACTAGCGATGGGGAACGAGCAGTACTTC,TRBJ2-7,TRBV15,TRBD2,many
CASSLQLNTEAFF,TGTGCCAGCAGCTTACAGCTGAACACTGAAGCTTTCTTT,TRBJ1-1,TRBV18,.,many
CASSQPTGGLSSNQPQHF,TGTGCCAGTAGCCAACCGACAGGGGGTTTGAGTAGCAATCAGCCCCAGCATTTT,TRBJ1-5,TRBV19,TRBD1,.
CASSYSGPSGGVTDTQYF,TGTGCCAGCAGTTACTCGGGCCCCAGCGGGGGGGTAACAGATACGCAGTATTTT,TRBJ2-3,TRBV6-5,TRBD2,many
CASSYPGQGGQPQHF,TGTGCCAGCAGTTACCCGGGACAGGGTGGGCAGCCCCAGCATTTT,TRBJ1-5,TRBV6-5,TRBD1,many
CASSLGPGYDSGADTQYF,TGTGCCAGCAGCTTAGGGCCAGGGTATGACAGTGGTGCAGATACGCAGTATTTT,TRBJ2-3,TRBV11-3,.,many
CASSPRTGEGTQYF,TGTGCCAGCAGCCCCAGGACAGGGGAAGGGACCCAGTACTTC,TRBJ2-5,TRBV7-2,TRBD1,many
CASSPANSAYSNQPQHF,TGTGCCAGCAGCCCCGCCAATTCAGCCTATAGCAATCAGCCCCAGCATTTT,TRBJ1-5,TRBV3-1,.,many
CASSEGAPGVGREQYF,TGTGCCAGCAGTGAAGGGGCCCCGGGAGTGGGTAGAGAGCAGTACTTC,TRBJ2-7,TRBV2,.,.
CASRPTGLNTGELFF,TGTGCCAGCAGGCCGACAGGGCTGAACACCGGGGAGCTGTTTTTT,TRBJ2-2,TRBV28,TRBD1,.
CSGVAGGQETQYF,TGCAGTGGAGTCGCGGGAGGGCAAGAGACCCAGTACTTC,TRBJ2-5,TRBV20-1,TRBD2,many